One sample yielded the 20 T cell receptor beta chains listed below, sequenced in a study of cytomegalovirus exposure and HLA in healthy donors (TCRdb year 2017). Library generation was performed with the immunoSEQ multiplex PCR assay. For the multiplex PCR, a mixture combining 60 forward primers for TCR Vbeta segments and 13 reverse primers for TCR Jbeta segments was used. The table was pulled from immuneACCESS by TCRdb, which kept in-frame rearrangements only. Such tables lose some clones; where checked, under half of the loss comes from unresolved V genes, and the rest has no known cause. The sample table holds around 150,000 clones, of which over 70% were seen once. The leading ten clones occupy about 2.2% of the sample. The specimen sequenced was PBMCs. The source of these receptors is a man between 25 and 39 years old in good health and CMV-seronegative.

The V gene is TRBV29-1, the J gene TRBJ1-2; 8 bases line up with TRBD1. Trimming took 6 bases from V and 3 from J; bases not matched to a gene: 12. Germline CDR1 is SQVTM and CDR2 is ANQGSEA. CDR3 length equals 15 residues. CDR3 DNA: TGCAGCGTCTCTATCCCAGGACAGGGAGACTATGGCTACACCTTC. This gives the protein CSVSIPGQGDYGYTF.

There are a few counts of this clone. The J gene is TRBJ1-2, the V gene TRBV4-3; D unresolved. The CDR3 is 13 residues long. Trimming left V 0 bases short and J 5 bases short, with 7 bases between. CDR1 and CDR2 (germline): LGHNA, YSLEER. CDR3 protein: CASSQESAYGYTF. For the CDR3, the DNA is TGCGCCAGCAGCCAAGAAAGCGCATATGGCTACACCTTC.

The chain carries TRBV7-2 and TRBJ1-2; no reliable D call. V lost 3 bases and J lost 3, with 11 bases in between. The CDR3 consists of 14 residues. Germline assignment: CDR1 SGHTA and CDR2 FQGNSA. This CDR3 reads CASSFNREYYGYTF. The CDR3 DNA is TGTGCCAGCAGCTTTAACAGAGAGTACTATGGCTACACCTTC.

The V and J genes are TRBV28 and TRBJ1-2, with 8 bases aligning to TRBD1. The CDR3 is 14 residues long. V dropped 5 bases and J dropped 1; count of bases not matched to a gene: 3. Germline CDR1 reads MDHEN; CDR2 reads SYDVKM. The CDR3 bases are TGTGCCAGCAGTGGGACAGGAGTTAACTATGGCTACACCTTC. This sequence encodes CASSGTGVNYGYTF.

The chain is built from TRBV2 and TRBJ2-5; 7 bases are a match to TRBD2. This CDR3 spans 14 amino acids. The germline V gene has CDR1 SNHLY and CDR2 FYNNEI. With 3 bases clipped from V and 5 bases from J, the junction kept 6 bases outside the gene matches. CDR3 nucleotide sequence: TGTGCCAGCAGTGAGGGGACTAATGAGGAGACCCAGTACTTC. Translating gives CASSEGTNEETQYF.

This chain uses TRBV19 with TRBJ1-2; TRBD1 is a possible D gene (5 bases). The V gene's germline CDR1 is LNHDA and CDR2 SQIVND (reference sequence). Trimming pared 10 bases from V and 6 bases from J, leaving 15 bases between. The CDR3 sequence is 12 residues long. The CDR3 region is CATLALGHGYTF. The CDR3 coding sequence is TGTGCCACTCTGGCCCTGGGGCATGGCTACACCTTC.

The gene calls are TRBV7-2 and TRBJ2-5, with 7 positions matching TRBD1. The CDR3 totals 15 residues. CDR1 SGHTA and CDR2 FQGNSA come from the germline V gene. Trimming at V came to 7 bases and at J to 1 base, leaving 9 bases not matched to a gene. For the CDR3, the DNA is TGTGCCAGCACGCGACAGGGAGCGTTCCAAGAGACCCAGTACTTC. It yields the protein CASTRQGAFQETQYF. Complete variable domain (other parts from reference TRBV7-2 and TRBJ2-5): GAGVSQSPSNKVTEKGKDVELRCDPISGHTALYWYRQSLGQGLEFLIYFQGNSAPDKSGLPSDRFSAERTGGSVSTLTIQRTQQEDSAVYLCASTRQGAFQETQYFGPGTRLLVL.

The genes are TRBV11-2 and TRBJ1-2; a weak D match, TRBD1 (6 bases). The CDR3 spans 14 residues. Trimming stripped 1 base from V and 4 bases from J, with 10 bases between. Looked up from germline, CDR1 is SGHAT and CDR2 is FQNNGV. In nucleotides, the CDR3 is TGTGCCAGCAGCTTAGTTGGGACAACCTATGGCTACACCTTC. This codes for CASSLVGTTYGYTF.

This rearrangement joins TRBV5-4 to TRBJ2-5, with TRBD2 matching over 11 bases. The CDR3 spans 14 residues. V was pared by 7 bases and J by 3 bases, with 5 bases of the junction left unmatched. Germline CDR1 and CDR2: SGHNT and YYREEE (reference sequence). CDR3 loop: CASRQGLAEETQYF. The CDR3 nucleotides read TGTGCCAGCCGACAGGGACTAGCGGAAGAGACCCAGTACTTC.

This clone was seen just once. The chain recombines TRBV28 with TRBJ1-3; D remains unclear. This CDR3 contains 11 residues. Deletions cut 11 bases from V and 0 bases from J, with 5 bases between. Per the germline V gene, CDR1 is MDHEN and CDR2 is SYDVKM. CDR3 nucleotides: TGTGCCTCCAGCTCTGGAAACACCATATATTTT. It is translated as CASSSGNTIYF.

V is TRBV2 and J is TRBJ2-7, with TRBD2 identical over 7 bases. Germline V gene lookup returns CDR1 SNHLY and CDR2 FYNNEI. The length of the CDR3 is 14 residues. V trimming: 4 bases; J trimming: 4 bases; junction bases outside the gene matches: 7. This chain's CDR3 is CASSVNGGGYEQYF. The CDR3, as DNA: TGTGCCAGCAGTGTTAATGGGGGAGGGTACGAGCAGTACTTC.

The chain recombines TRBV30 with TRBJ2-5; 7 nucleotides agree with TRBD1. Germline V CDR1 and CDR2: GTSNPN, SVGIG (reference sequence). The CDR3 is 13 amino acids. The V and J ends lost 0 bases and 5 bases, in that order; junction bases with no gene match: 3. CDR3 amino acids: CAWSVLQGETQYF. The CDR3 nucleotides read TGTGCCTGGAGTGTACTACAGGGGGAGACCCAGTACTTC.

J is TRBJ2-7 and V is TRBV16; tentative D call: TRBD1 (5 bases). V was trimmed by 0 bases and J by 3 bases, leaving 9 bases between them. The CDR3 spans 14 residues. The germline gives CDR1 KGHSY, CDR2 FQNENV. CDR3 nucleotide sequence: TGTGCCAGCAGCCAATCGGGGCTAATCTACGAGCAGTACTTC. Translated, it gives CASSQSGLIYEQYF. The whole variable domain, remainder taken from reference TRBV16 and TRBJ2-7, is GEEVAQTPKHLVRGEGQKAKLYCAPIKGHSYVFWYQQVLKNEFKFLISFQNENVFDETGMPKERFSAKCLPNSPCSLEIQATKLEDSAVYFCASSQSGLIYEQYFGPGTRLTVT.

This chain joins TRBV5-1 and TRBJ2-3; D uncertain. Germline-derived CDR1 and CDR2 are SGHRS and YFSETQ. Trimming shortened V by 4 bases and J by 5 bases, and 11 bases separated the two germline ends. This CDR3 contains 13 residues. CDR3 protein: CASSPTGKDTQYF. In DNA form, the CDR3 reads TGCGCCAGCAGCCCAACGGGTAAAGATACGCAGTATTTT.

This clone was detected only a few times. The chain couples TRBV6-5 to TRBJ2-7; D is unclear. The CDR3 has 15 residues. Trimming took off 0 bases at V and 4 bases at J, with 13 bases between the two ends. Germline-derived CDR1 and CDR2 are MNHEY and SVGAGI. The CDR3 nucleotides are TGTGCCAGCAGTTACTCGCTTCACGGTGCTTACGAGCAGTACTTC. Residues: CASSYSLHGAYEQYF.

The sample holds a few counts of this clone. Its ends do not fully match the called genes, so a read error is possible. The chain is built from TRBV7-9 and TRBJ1-2, with TRBD1 matching 7 bases. CDR3 length equals 13 residues. Germline CDR1 SEHNR, CDR2 FQNEAQ (reference sequence). This CDR3 reads CASSQTAQGRGFF. The CDR3 DNA follows: TGTGCCAGCAGCCAAACCGCACAGGGGAGAGGTTTCTTC.

V and J are TRBV5-1 and TRBJ2-7; 9 bases fit TRBD2. The V segment lost 4 bases and the J segment 2 bases; nucleotides outside the gene matches: 7. CDR3 length: 15 residues. The germline V gene has CDR1 SGHRS and CDR2 YFSETQ. This CDR3 reads CASSQTLAGTYEQYF. The CDR3 DNA reads as TGCGCCAGCAGCCAAACCCTAGCGGGGACCTACGAGCAGTACTTC.

The chain couples TRBV7-2 to TRBJ2-1; 7 positions agree with TRBD2. The CDR3 is 15 amino acids. The trim removed 3 bases at V and 8 bases at J, leaving 10 bases unmatched. Looked up from germline, CDR1 is SGHTA and CDR2 is FQGNSA. The DNA for the CDR3 is TGTGCCAGCAGCTTTAGGGAGGGCATTATCTATGAGCAGTTCTTC. Translation: CASSFREGIIYEQFF.

The rearrangement joins TRBV28 to TRBJ1-5; unclear D gene. CDR1 is MDHEN and CDR2 is SYDVKM in the germline V gene. Trimming pared 8 bases from V and 1 base from J, leaving 15 bases between. The CDR3 is made up of 15 amino acids. CDR3 in DNA: TGTGCCAGCCACGACCTAACGGGAAGCAATCAGCCCCAGCATTTT. Translation: CASHDLTGSNQPQHF.

The sample holds a few counts of this clone. The chain couples TRBV29-1 to TRBJ2-7; 7 bases map to TRBD1. The CDR3 totals 11 residues. Germline CDR1 and CDR2: SQVTM and ANQGSEA. V lost 7 bases, J lost 2 bases, and 2 bases stayed unmatched. CDR3 region: CSAGQAYEQYF. The CDR3 DNA is TGCAGCGCCGGACAGGCCTACGAGCAGTACTTC.